Included here is one T cell receptor beta chain sequence, with context. This clone's antigen is unknown. Base-call qualities are not available, and no considerably larger clone is one nucleotide away. The trial excluded patients who had a history of autoimmune disease or who were on systemic immunosuppression. Peripheral blood for TCR sequencing was collected from all dose cohorts at baseline, on cycle 4 day 1, and on cycle 7 day 1. Samples were obtained from an open-label, multicenter, first-in-human phase I dose-escalation trial of ivuxolimab. The trial enrolled adults with locally advanced or metastatic head and neck squamous cell, hepatocellular, melanoma or renal cell carcinoma. Before TCR sequencing, CD4+ T cells and CD8+ T cells were sorted from peripheral blood as separate populations. For sequencing of the TCRbeta CDR3 region, genomic DNA was extracted from the sorted cells. TCRbeta CDR3 regions were sequenced using the immunoSEQ Assay. TCRdb re-hosts the immuneACCESS table, in-frame sequences only. Its copies lack some clones; in the studies checked, an unresolved V gene accounts for under half of them, and the cause for the rest is not known. This sample holds about 49,000 clones; roughly 85% were observed only once. The biggest ten clones account for roughly 21% of the sample.

This specimen comes from a study of OX40 agonist ivuxolimab in advanced cancers. A note on the overall study: Ivuxolimab was a fully human IgG2 agonistic monoclonal antibody targeting the costimulatory receptor OX40 (CD134). Intravenous ivuxolimab was administered to patients every 2 weeks at six dose levels: 0.01, 0.1, 0.3, 1.5, 3 and 10 mg/kg. Of the approximately 50 dose-escalation patients, hepatocellular carcinoma was present in about 20, melanoma in approximately 15, renal cell carcinoma in 9 and head and neck cancer in 9. In the dose-escalation cohort, around four fifths of patients were male, and the mean age was roughly 60 years, with a range of roughly 20 to 80. Prior anti-PD-1, anti-PD-L1 or anti-CTLA-4 therapy was permitted, and checkpoint inhibitors had been received by about 44% of dose-escalation patients. Partial responses occurred in three dose-escalation patients, of whom one had hepatocellular carcinoma and two had cutaneous melanoma. The point of sequencing TCRbeta in the periphery was to test whether ivuxolimab changed TCR sequence diversity and drove clonal T-cell expansion. The paper covers the monotherapy dose-escalation part of the phase I ivuxolimab trial, which included N ≈ 50 patients. On the study overall, not on this receptor specifically: After ivuxolimab, CD8+ T cells had more expanded clones than CD4+ T cells on average. The antigen specificity of the peripheral T cells that underwent clonal expansion was not determined. Clonal expansion of both CD4+ and CD8+ blood T cells was observed from baseline to week 6 at doses 0.1 to 3.0 mg/kg. Low levels of normalized T-cell clonal expansion were also seen in some patients who did not respond. In partial responders in the 0.1-3.0 mg/kg groups, normalized peripheral clonal expansion was found to be among the lowest, especially among CD8+ T cells.

Its CDR3 holds 13 amino acids, cysteine through phenylalanine. The DNA shown is the 39-base CDR3, in frame from base 1. V loses 4 bases, J loses 3 bases, and the germline ends lie 7 bases apart. Via the germline V gene, CDR1 is MGHRA and CDR2 YSYEKL. The TCR sequence derives from an adult with an advanced solid tumor such as melanoma, head and neck, liver or kidney cancer. Rearrangement joined TRBV4-1 to TRBJ2-1; a confident D gene designation cannot be given. The material sequenced was CD4+ or CD8+ T cells sorted from blood, taken in a trial of the OX40 agonist ivuxolimab. The CDR3 sequence is CASSPSIYNEQFF. DNA sequence: TGCGCCAGCAGCCCTTCCATCTACAATGAGCAGTTCTTC.